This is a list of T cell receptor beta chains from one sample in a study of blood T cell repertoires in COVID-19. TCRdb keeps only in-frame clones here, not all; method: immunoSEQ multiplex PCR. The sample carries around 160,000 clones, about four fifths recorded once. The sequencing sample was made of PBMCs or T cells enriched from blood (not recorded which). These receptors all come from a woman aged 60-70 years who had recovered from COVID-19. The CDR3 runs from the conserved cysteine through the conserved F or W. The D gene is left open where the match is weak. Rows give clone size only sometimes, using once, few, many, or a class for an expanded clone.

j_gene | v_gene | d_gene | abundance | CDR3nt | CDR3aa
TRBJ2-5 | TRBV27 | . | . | TGTGCCAGCGGCTCCCCTCTCGTACCGTCCCAGTACTTC | CASGSPLVPSQYF
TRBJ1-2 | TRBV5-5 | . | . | TGTGCCAGCAGCGCGGACACTAACTATAACTATGGCTACACCTTC | CASSADTNYNYGYTF
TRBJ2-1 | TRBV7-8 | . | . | TGTGCCAGCAGCCCCTTTCTAGGTGAGCAGTTCTTC | CASSPFLGEQFF
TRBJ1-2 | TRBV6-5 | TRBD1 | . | TGTGCCAGCAGTTCAGACAGGGGAGGCGGCTACACCTTC | CASSSDRGGGYTF
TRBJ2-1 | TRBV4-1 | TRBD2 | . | TGCGCCAGCAGCCCACCAACTAGCGGGGGTTTCTATGAGCAGTTCTTC | CASSPPTSGGFYEQFF
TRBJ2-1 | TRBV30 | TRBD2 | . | TGTGCCTGGAGTGTACCTTTGAAGCTAGCGGGGGGGCAGGGGTACAATGAGCAGTTCTTC | CAWSVPLKLAGGQGYNEQFF
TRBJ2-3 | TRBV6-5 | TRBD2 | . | TGTGCCAGCAGTCTAGCGGGGGGGAAGACAGATACGCAGTATTTT | CASSLAGGKTDTQYF
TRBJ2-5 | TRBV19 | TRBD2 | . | TGTGCCAGTAGTCAAACCCAAGGGCTAGCGGGGAGAGAGACCCAGTACTTC | CASSQTQGLAGRETQYF
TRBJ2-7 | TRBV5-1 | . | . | TGCGCCAGCAGCTTGGGAACAGTCATGTCCCACGAGCAGTACTTC | CASSLGTVMSHEQYF
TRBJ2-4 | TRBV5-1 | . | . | TGCGCCAGCAGCTTGGGGCAGGCTCTAGCCAAAAACATTCAGTACTTC | CASSLGQALAKNIQYF
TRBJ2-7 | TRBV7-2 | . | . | TGTGCCAGCAGCATATACGGCGGAACCTCCTACGAGCAGTACTTC | CASSIYGGTSYEQYF
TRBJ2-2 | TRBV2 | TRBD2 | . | TGTGCCAGCCGGGGGGACACCGGGGAGCTGTTTTTT | CASRGDTGELFF
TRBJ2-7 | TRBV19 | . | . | TGTGCCAGTAGTATGGGGCCAGGGTCCTTCTACGAGCAGTACTTC | CASSMGPGSFYEQYF
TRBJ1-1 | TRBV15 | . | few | TGTGCCACCACCGAAAGAAGAGAGAACACTGAAGCTTTCTTT | CATTERRENTEAFF
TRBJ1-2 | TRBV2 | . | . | TGTGCCACCTCGCGGACGCCCCAGGGGAGAATGGAGGACTATGGCTACACCTTC | CATSRTPQGRMEDYGYTF
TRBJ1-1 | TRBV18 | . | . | TGTGCCAGCTCATCAGACTGGAACACTGAAGCTTTCTTT | CASSSDWNTEAFF
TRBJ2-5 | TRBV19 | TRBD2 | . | TGTGCCAGTAGTTCTAGCGGGGGGGTTTTCGAGACCCAGTACTTC | CASSSSGGVFETQYF
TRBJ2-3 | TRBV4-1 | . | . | TGCGCCAGCAGCCCTTTACAAGGGGGGGAGGATACGCAGTATTTT | CASSPLQGGEDTQYF
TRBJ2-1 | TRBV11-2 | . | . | TGTGCCAGCAGCTTAGATCCCAGCGGCAATGAGCAGTTCTTC | CASSLDPSGNEQFF
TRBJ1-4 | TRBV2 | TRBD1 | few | TGTGCCAGCATCCCAGAGACAGGGAATGAAAAACTGTTTTTT | CASIPETGNEKLFF
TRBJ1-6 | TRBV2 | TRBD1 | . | TGTGCCATCGACAGGGGCGCTTTTAATTCACCCCTCCACTTT | CAIDRGAFNSPLHF
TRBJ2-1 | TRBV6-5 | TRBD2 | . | TGTGCCAGCAGCGCCCTTGGGGGGGAGGGGGAGCAGTTCTTC | CASSALGGEGEQFF
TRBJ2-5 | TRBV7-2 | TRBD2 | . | TGTGCCAGCAGCTTGACGGGGGGGCCGCCGGACCAAGAGACCCAGTACTTC | CASSLTGGPPDQETQYF
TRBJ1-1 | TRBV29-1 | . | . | TGCAGTGCTCGGACAGATGAAGCTTTCTTT | CSARTDEAFF